This T cell receptor beta chain was observed in a study of CD8 T cells in Susac syndrome. Whole-study results and caveats: The study conceded that relatively few individuals underwent its TCR sequencing and HLA analysis.

CD8+ and CD4+ T cells from blood underwent TCR beta sequencing, which was carried out in a high-throughput format. Both CD4+ and CD8+ T cells were negatively isolated, and TEMRA cells underwent FACS enrichment. V dropped 5 bases and J dropped 3; count of bases not matched to a gene: 10. The germline gives CDR1 SGHRS, CDR2 YFSETQ. The CDR3 extends over 16 amino acids. Worth noting for this clonotype: The antigen is unknown.

With random hexamers, reverse transcription was performed on about 0.45 to 1 ug of RNA. Coverage of TCR beta CDR3 amplification by immunoSEQ multiplex PCR extended to 54 Vbeta and 13 Jbeta. Via MiXCR, TCRdb re-called the immunoSEQ multiplex PCR reads, giving one row per CDR3 protein. The data show approximately 180,000 distinct CDR3 sequences, approximately 94% seen once. The receptor was isolated from a human donor with multiple sclerosis. This chain links TRBV5-1 with TRBJ2-7; 11 bases fit TRBD1. Sequencing used CD4+ T cells from PBMCs. CDR3 sequence reads: CASSSSSGTGGYEQYF. In DNA form, the CDR3 reads TGCGCCAGCAGTTCCTCCTCCGGGACAGGGGGCTACGAGCAGTACTTC.